This is a list of T cell receptor beta chains from one sample in a study of OX40 agonist ivuxolimab in advanced cancers. Sequencing was performed with immunoSEQ multiplex PCR; in TCRdb, only in-frame clones are kept and a portion is missing. The sample records about 38,000 clones, around 83% being singletons. The source material was CD4+ or CD8+ T cells sorted from blood, sampled in a trial of the OX40 agonist ivuxolimab. Every receptor here comes from an adult with an advanced solid tumor such as melanoma, head and neck, liver or kidney cancer. The CDR3 runs from the conserved cysteine through the conserved F or W. A D gene is named only where the DNA matches it firmly. Expanded clones are given a class, and other clones once, few, many or no size at all.

TRBJ2-7 NA NA TRBV18 CASSHVTGASTYEQYF TGTGCCAGCTCACACGTAACGGGGGCTTCTACCTACGAGCAGTACTTC
TRBJ2-3 NA NA TRBV6-5 CASKGRPSTDTQYF TGTGCCAGCAAGGGCAGGCCTAGCACAGATACGCAGTATTTT
TRBJ2-1 NA TRBD2 TRBV7-9 CASSIGLVYNEQFF TGTGCCAGCAGCATCGGACTAGTCTACAATGAGCAGTTCTTC
TRBJ1-5 few TRBD1 TRBV27 CASSSAGGGNQPQHF TGTGCCAGCAGTTCGGCAGGGGGCGGGAATCAGCCCCAGCATTTT
TRBJ2-2 NA NA TRBV9 CASSPRGGARNTGELFF TGTGCCAGCAGCCCCCGTGGGGGGGCACGGAACACCGGGGAGCTGTTTTTT
TRBJ1-1 NA TRBD1 TRBV19 CASSGDSNFEAFF TGTGCCAGTAGTGGGGACAGTAACTTTGAAGCTTTCTTT
TRBJ2-7 NA TRBD1 TRBV19 CASRNLRDRIYEQYF TGTGCCAGTAGAAATCTCCGGGACAGGATCTACGAGCAGTACTTC
TRBJ2-3 NA TRBD2 TRBV2 CASTPRGESTTDTQYF TGTGCCAGCACCCCCCGGGGGGAATCCACCACAGATACGCAGTATTTT
TRBJ2-7 NA TRBD2 TRBV6-6 CASSPSGSSYEQYF TGTGCCAGCAGCCCAAGCGGGAGCTCCTACGAGCAGTACTTC
TRBJ2-5 NA TRBD1 TRBV9 CASSRTGQETQYF TGTGCCAGCAGCCGGACAGGCCAAGAGACCCAGTACTTC
TRBJ1-5 NA NA TRBV7-8 CASSLEGQPQHF TGTGCCAGCAGCCTAGAAGGACAGCCCCAGCATTTT
TRBJ2-7 NA TRBD1 TRBV7-2 CASSQRQGSAYEQYF TGTGCCAGCAGCCAAAGACAGGGGTCGGCCTACGAGCAGTACTTC
TRBJ2-1 NA NA TRBV7-6 CASSIQEGQNEQFF TGTGCCAGCAGCATACAAGAGGGTCAGAATGAGCAGTTCTTC
TRBJ2-1 NA TRBD2 TRBV5-8 CASSRHRGAYNEQFF TGTGCCAGCAGCCGTCATCGGGGGGCCTACAATGAGCAGTTCTTC
TRBJ1-3 NA NA TRBV30 CAWSPGVTGNTIYF TGTGCCTGGAGTCCCGGAGTAACTGGAAACACCATATATTTT
TRBJ2-2 NA TRBD1 TRBV9 CASSVTGTGGPGELFF TGTGCCAGCAGCGTGACGGGGACAGGGGGACCCGGGGAGCTGTTTTTT
TRBJ1-2 few NA TRBV5-5 CAIGGPDGYTF TGTGCTATAGGGGGGCCTGATGGCTACACCTTC
TRBJ1-2 NA TRBD1 TRBV4-1 CASSFRQGDYGYTF TGCGCCAGCAGCTTTAGACAGGGGGACTATGGCTACACCTTC
TRBJ2-5 NA NA TRBV14 CASSHGGKGSQETQYF TGTGCCAGCAGCCACGGAGGAAAGGGCTCTCAAGAGACCCAGTACTTC
TRBJ2-5 once TRBD2 TRBV19 CASSIVSGVPQETQYF TGTGCCAGTAGTATAGTAAGCGGGGTTCCTCAAGAGACCCAGTACTTC
TRBJ2-7 NA NA TRBV18 CASSPVADSYEQYF TGTGCCAGCTCACCAGTCGCGGACTCCTACGAGCAGTACTTC
TRBJ1-5 NA NA TRBV18 CASSSINSNQPQHF TGTGCCAGCTCATCGATTAATAGCAATCAGCCCCAGCATTTT
TRBJ1-1 NA NA TRBV7-7 CASSRALNTEAFF TGTGCCAGCAGCCGGGCTCTGAACACTGAAGCTTTCTTT
TRBJ2-3 NA NA TRBV7-8 CASSLAEGASTDTQYF TGTGCCAGCAGCTTAGCGGAGGGGGCTAGCACAGATACGCAGTATTTT
TRBJ2-1 NA TRBD2 TRBV7-3 CASSLTSGGNNEQFF TGTGCCAGCAGCCTCACTAGCGGGGGGAACAATGAGCAGTTCTTC
TRBJ2-5 NA NA TRBV15 CATSRDGSGAYQETQYF TGTGCCACCAGCAGAGATGGTAGCGGTGCGTACCAAGAGACCCAGTACTTC
TRBJ2-7 NA TRBD2 TRBV5-1 CASSSSGGIPYEQYF TGCGCCAGCAGCTCGAGCGGGGGGATTCCCTACGAGCAGTACTTC
TRBJ2-7 NA NA TRBV6-6 CASSYEQRGKYF TGTGCCAGCAGTTACGAACAACGGGGGAAGTACTTC
TRBJ2-4 once NA TRBV5-6 CASSALGSAKNIQYF TGTGCCAGCAGCGCGCTAGGGAGCGCCAAAAACATTCAGTACTTC
TRBJ2-7 NA NA TRBV5-1 CASSLGQGSSYEQYF TGCGCCAGCAGCTTAGGGCAGGGAAGCTCCTACGAGCAGTACTTC
TRBJ2-4 NA NA TRBV5-8 CASSLGTSSLAKNIQYF TGTGCCAGCAGCTTGGGGACTTCCTCCCTAGCCAAAAACATTCAGTACTTC
TRBJ1-6 NA NA TRBV19 CASSIGLMNGNSPLHF TGTGCCAGTAGTATAGGACTTATGAATGGGAATTCACCCCTCCACTTT
TRBJ2-1 NA TRBD1 TRBV5-4 CASSFGPGQAYNEQFF TGTGCCAGCAGCTTTGGTCCGGGACAGGCGTACAATGAGCAGTTCTTC
TRBJ1-6 NA NA TRBV9 CASSVAGGGVSPLHF TGTGCCAGCAGCGTAGCCGGAGGGGGAGTTTCACCCCTCCACTTT
TRBJ1-6 NA NA TRBV30 CAWRKQGNNSPLHF TGTGCCTGGAGGAAACAGGGAAATAATTCACCCCTCCACTTT
TRBJ2-7 once TRBD2 TRBV7-8 CASSLDERERGGQYF TGTGCCAGCAGTCTCGACGAGCGGGAGAGGGGTGGGCAGTACTTC
TRBJ2-2 NA NA TRBV5-1 CASRDRVNTGELFF TGCGCCAGCAGGGACCGGGTGAACACCGGGGAGCTGTTTTTT
TRBJ2-1 NA NA TRBV9 CASSVRASSDEQFF TGTGCCAGCAGCGTAAGGGCGAGCTCGGATGAGCAGTTCTTC
TRBJ2-3 NA TRBD1 TRBV15 CATSGQGTDTQYF TGTGCCACCAGCGGACAGGGGACAGATACGCAGTATTTT
TRBJ2-3 NA NA TRBV29-1 CSVEVLLSQYF TGCAGCGTTGAAGTACTACTCTCGCAGTATTTT
TRBJ2-7 once NA TRBV6-5 CASRMGGALLEQYF TGTGCCAGCAGAATGGGCGGGGCCCTGCTCGAGCAGTACTTC
TRBJ1-1 NA TRBD1 TRBV29-1 CSVEEWRTGQLNTEAFF TGCAGCGTTGAAGAATGGCGGACAGGGCAATTGAACACTGAAGCTTTCTTT
TRBJ2-3 NA NA TRBV30 CAWSKGYLSTDTQYF TGTGCCTGGAGTAAGGGCTACCTGAGCACAGATACGCAGTATTTT
TRBJ2-5 NA TRBD2 TRBV4-2 CASSQDKGRGETQYF TGTGCCAGCAGCCAAGACAAGGGGAGGGGAGAGACCCAGTACTTC
TRBJ1-2 NA NA TRBV5-1 CASSLDGQRNYGYTF TGCGCCAGCAGCTTGGACGGACAGAGAAACTATGGCTACACCTTC
TRBJ1-1 once NA TRBV27 CASSSQGVHTEAFF TGTGCCAGCAGTTCGCAGGGCGTCCACACTGAAGCTTTCTTT
TRBJ2-7 NA TRBD1 TRBV11-2 CASSSLRGQGKNEQYF TGTGCCAGCAGCTCCCTCCGAGGACAGGGAAAGAACGAGCAGTACTTC
TRBJ1-2 NA TRBD1 TRBV2 CASSGLRGLGYTF TGTGCCAGCTCAGGCCTTAGGGGGCTGGGCTACACCTTC
TRBJ2-6 NA NA TRBV7-3 CASSLKGWGFSGANVLTF TGTGCCAGCAGCCTCAAGGGTTGGGGCTTCTCTGGGGCCAACGTCCTGACTTTC